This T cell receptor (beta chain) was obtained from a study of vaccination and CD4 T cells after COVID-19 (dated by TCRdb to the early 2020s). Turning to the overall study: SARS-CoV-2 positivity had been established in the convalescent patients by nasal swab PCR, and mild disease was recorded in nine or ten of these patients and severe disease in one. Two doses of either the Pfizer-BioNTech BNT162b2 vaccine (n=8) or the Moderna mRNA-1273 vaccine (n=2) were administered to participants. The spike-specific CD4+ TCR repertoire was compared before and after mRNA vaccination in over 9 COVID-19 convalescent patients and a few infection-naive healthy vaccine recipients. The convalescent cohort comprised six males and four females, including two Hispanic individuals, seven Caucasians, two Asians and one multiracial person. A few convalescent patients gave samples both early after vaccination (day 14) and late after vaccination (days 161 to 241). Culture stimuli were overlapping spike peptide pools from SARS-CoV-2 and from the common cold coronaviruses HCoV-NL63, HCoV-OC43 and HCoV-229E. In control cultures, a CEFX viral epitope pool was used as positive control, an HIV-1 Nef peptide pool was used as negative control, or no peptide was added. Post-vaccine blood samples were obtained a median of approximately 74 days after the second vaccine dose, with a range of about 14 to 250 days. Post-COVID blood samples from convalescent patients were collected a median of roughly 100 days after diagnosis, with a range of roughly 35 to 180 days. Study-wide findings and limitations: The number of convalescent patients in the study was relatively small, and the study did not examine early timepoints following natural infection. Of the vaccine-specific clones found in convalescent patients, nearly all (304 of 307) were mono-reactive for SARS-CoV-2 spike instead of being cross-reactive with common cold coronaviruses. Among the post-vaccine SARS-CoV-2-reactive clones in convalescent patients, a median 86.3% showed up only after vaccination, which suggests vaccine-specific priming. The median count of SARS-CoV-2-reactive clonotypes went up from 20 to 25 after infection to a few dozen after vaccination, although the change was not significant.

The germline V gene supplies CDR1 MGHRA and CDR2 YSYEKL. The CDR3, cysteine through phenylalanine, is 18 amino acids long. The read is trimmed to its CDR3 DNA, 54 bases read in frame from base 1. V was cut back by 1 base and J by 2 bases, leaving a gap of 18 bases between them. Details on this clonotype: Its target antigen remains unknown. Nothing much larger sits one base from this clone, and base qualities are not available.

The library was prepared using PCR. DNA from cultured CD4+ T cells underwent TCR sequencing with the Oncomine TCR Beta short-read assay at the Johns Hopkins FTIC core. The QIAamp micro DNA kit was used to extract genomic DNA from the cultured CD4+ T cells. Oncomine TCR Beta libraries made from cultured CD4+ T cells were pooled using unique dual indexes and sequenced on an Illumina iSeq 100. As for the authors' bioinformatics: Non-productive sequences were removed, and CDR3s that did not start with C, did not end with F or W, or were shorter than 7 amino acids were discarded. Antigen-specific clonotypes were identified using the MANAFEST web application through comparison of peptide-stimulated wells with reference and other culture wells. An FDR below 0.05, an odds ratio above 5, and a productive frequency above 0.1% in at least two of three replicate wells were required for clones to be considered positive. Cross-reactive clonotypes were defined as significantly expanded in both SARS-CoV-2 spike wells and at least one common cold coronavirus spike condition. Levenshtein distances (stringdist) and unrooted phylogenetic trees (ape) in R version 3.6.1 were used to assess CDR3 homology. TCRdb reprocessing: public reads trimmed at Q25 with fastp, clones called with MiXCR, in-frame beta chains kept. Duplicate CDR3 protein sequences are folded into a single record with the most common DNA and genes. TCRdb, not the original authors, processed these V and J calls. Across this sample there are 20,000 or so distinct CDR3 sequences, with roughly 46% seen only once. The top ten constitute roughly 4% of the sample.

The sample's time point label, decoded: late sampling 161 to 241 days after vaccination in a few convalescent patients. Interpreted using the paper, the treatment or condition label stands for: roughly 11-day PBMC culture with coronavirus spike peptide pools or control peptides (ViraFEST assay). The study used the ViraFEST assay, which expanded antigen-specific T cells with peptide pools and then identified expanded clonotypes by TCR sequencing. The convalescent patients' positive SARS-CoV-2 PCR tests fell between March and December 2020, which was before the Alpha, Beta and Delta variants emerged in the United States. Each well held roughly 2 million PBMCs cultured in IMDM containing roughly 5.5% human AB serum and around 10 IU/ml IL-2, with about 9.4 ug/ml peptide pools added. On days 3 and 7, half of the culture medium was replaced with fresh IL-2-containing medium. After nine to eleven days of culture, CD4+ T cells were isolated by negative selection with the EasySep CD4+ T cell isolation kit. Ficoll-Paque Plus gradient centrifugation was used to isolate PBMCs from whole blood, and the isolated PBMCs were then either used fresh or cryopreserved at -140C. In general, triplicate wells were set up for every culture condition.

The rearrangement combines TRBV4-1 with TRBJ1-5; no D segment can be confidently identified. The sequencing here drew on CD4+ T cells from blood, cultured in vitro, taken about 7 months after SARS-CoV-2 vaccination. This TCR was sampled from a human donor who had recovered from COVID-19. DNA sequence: TGCGCCAGCAGCCAAGGTAGTCGCCGGGGTAACCGCAATCAGCCCCAGCATTTT. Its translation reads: CASSQGSRRGNRNQPQHF.